This T cell receptor beta chain was identified during a study of beta chain features in type 1 diabetes. Study in general: Cell yields, gender and age were similar in healthy donors and patients.

CD45RO/CCR7/CD25/CD127/CD95/CD27 sorting isolated CD4+ naive, central memory, regulatory and stem cell-like memory cells. The whole isolated RNA underwent reverse transcription, so sequencing captured expressed TCRB transcripts. Using immunoSEQ multiplex PCR, the repertoire was profiled, and TCRdb retains in-frame clones only, with some absent. Among some 410,000 clones listed, approximately 10% were seen once. This clone was recorded a few times. Antigen unknown. Overall study results and limits: Sequencing the cDNA could make cells with high TCR expression show up more than they should.

The sequenced sample consisted of naive CD4+ T cells from blood. The clonotype comes from a young woman in good health.

CDR3 region: CASSQETRRVGNYGYTF. CDR3 coding DNA: TGCGCCAGCAGCCAAGAGACACGCAGGGTTGGGAACTATGGCTACACCTTC. The V and J genes are TRBV4-3 and TRBJ1-2, with D possibly TRBD1 on 5 matching bases. Per germline, CDR1 LGHNA and CDR2 YSLEER. This CDR3 spans 17 amino acids. Trimming cost V 0 bases and J 2 bases, with 16 bases left between them.